The 15 T cell receptor beta chains listed next were all sequenced from one sample in a study of lymphopenia after photon versus proton radiotherapy. The protocol was immunoSEQ multiplex PCR, while the TCRdb copy is restricted to in-frame clones and leaves out a portion. The table lists some 40,000 clones, around 90% of them singletons. The specimen was peripheral blood, collected from a patient treated with photon-based radiotherapy. These receptors originate from a man in his 60s with cholangiocarcinoma.

J is TRBJ2-1 and V is TRBV4-3; 12 bases map to TRBD2. CDR3 length: 14 residues. V lost 3 bases to trimming and J lost 7 bases; unmatched junction nucleotides: 1. Germline lookup yields CDR1 LGHNA and CDR2 YSLEER. CDR3 in amino acids: CASSHGLAGNEQFF. The DNA for the CDR3 is TGCGCCAGCAGCCACGGACTAGCGGGGAATGAGCAGTTCTTC.

This chain joins TRBV2 and TRBJ2-7, with TRBD2 as a possible D gene (5 bases). Trimming took off 5 bases at V and 0 bases at J, with 8 bases between the two ends. There are 13 residues in the CDR3. Germline V gene sequence: CDR1 SNHLY, CDR2 FYNNEI. The CDR3 bases are TGTGCCAGCAGTCTCGACTACTCCTACGAGCAGTACTTC. It yields the protein CASSLDYSYEQYF.

CDR3 DNA: TGTGCCAGCCCAGGGGGCAGGAGCTCCTACGAGCAGTACTTC. Amino acids: CASPGGRSSYEQYF. V usage is TRBV6-1 and J usage is TRBJ2-7, with 8 nucleotides matching TRBD1. Looked up from germline, CDR1 is MNHNS and CDR2 is SASEGT. The CDR3 has 14 amino acids. V shed 8 bases, J shed 0 bases, and the junction held 6 bases outside the gene matches.

The J gene is TRBJ1-2, the V gene TRBV28; no reliable D call. CDR1 and CDR2 from the germline V gene are MDHEN and SYDVKM. This CDR3 has 13 amino acids. V was shortened by 8 bases and J by 5 bases, with 15 bases between the two germline ends. CDR3 in DNA: TGTGCCAGCCGCAACCCGGTGTGGTATGGCTACACCTTC. It yields the protein CASRNPVWYGYTF.

The J gene is TRBJ2-1, the V gene TRBV27; TRBD1 agrees at 7 bases. Germline V lookup: CDR1 MNHEY, CDR2 SMNVEV (reference sequence). The CDR3 totals 14 residues. Trimming at V came to 8 bases and at J to 6 bases, leaving 10 bases not matched to a gene. The CDR3 DNA reads as TGTGCCAGCTCGGAACAGGGGTTAAGCAATGAGCAGTTCTTC. This gives the protein CASSEQGLSNEQFF.

The J gene is TRBJ2-1, the V gene TRBV9, with 12 bases fitting TRBD2. The CDR3 consists of 12 residues. The junction had 4 bases not matched to a gene; V was cut back by 3 bases and J by 15 bases. Germline V gives CDR1 SGDLS, CDR2 YYNGEE. CDR3 residues: CASSGTSGTRFF. The CDR3 bases are TGTGCCAGCAGCGGGACTAGCGGGACAAGGTTCTTC.

The chain couples TRBV7-7 to TRBJ2-5; D is tentatively TRBD1 or TRBD2 (6 bases each). This CDR3 spans 15 amino acids. The germline V gene has CDR1 SSHAT and CDR2 FNYEAQ (reference sequence). V dropped 1 base and J dropped 5 bases, with 14 bases sitting between them. The CDR3 protein is CASSLGAGEEETQYF. The CDR3 DNA sequence: TGTGCCAGCAGCTTAGGGGCAGGGGAGGAGGAGACCCAGTACTTC.

This clone was seen a few times. The chain joins TRBV2 to TRBJ1-2, with 7 bases fitting TRBD1. The J segment lost 7 bases and the V segment lost 6 bases, leaving 8 bases of the junction unmatched. This CDR3 has 13 amino acids. Germline CDR1 reads SNHLY; CDR2 reads FYNNEI. The CDR3 nucleotides are TGTGCCAGCAGCCGACAGGGAAGGACTGGCTACACCTTC. Protein sequence: CASSRQGRTGYTF.

V is TRBV15 and J is TRBJ2-1; 9 positions agree with TRBD2. Trimming took 0 bases from V and 2 from J; bases not matched to a gene: 5. Germline V gene sequence: CDR1 LNHNV, CDR2 YYDKDF (reference sequence). The CDR3 sequence is 17 residues long. CDR3 in DNA: TGTGCCACCAGCAGAGATCGGGCGGGAGGGCCCTACAATGAGCAGTTCTTC. It encodes CATSRDRAGGPYNEQFF.

The chain is built from TRBV5-1 and TRBJ2-7; 10 bases are a match to TRBD1. The V gene end was trimmed by 4 bases and the J gene end by 5 bases; junction bases not matched to a gene: 9. Germline V lookup: CDR1 SGHRS, CDR2 YFSETQ. The CDR3 sequence is 15 residues long. CDR3 amino acids: CASSMPGTGVDEQYF. For the CDR3, the DNA is TGCGCCAGCAGCATGCCCGGGACAGGGGTTGACGAGCAGTACTTC.

The chain recombines TRBV28 with TRBJ2-1, with a weak D call TRBD1 (5 bases). Germline loops: CDR1 MDHEN, CDR2 SYDVKM. This CDR3 is built from 13 residues. The ends were cut back, 5 bases at V and 6 bases at J, with 11 bases in the middle. CDR3 DNA: TGTGCCAGCAGTCCTTTAACAGGCAATGAGCAGTTCTTC. This codes for CASSPLTGNEQFF.

This sequence joins TRBV12-2 and TRBJ1-1; the table's D call TRBD1 went unverified against the DNA. TRBV12-2 is a recognized pseudogene. The CDR3 loop spans 13 amino acids. CDR3 in DNA: TGTGCAAGTCGCCCAGGGGCCGAGCATGAAGCTTTCTTT. Its translation is CASRPGAEHEAFF.

A note on this clone: The sample has other DNA sequences that encode this CDR3 too. The chain links TRBV20-1 to TRBJ2-7; TRBD1 or TRBD2 may be the D gene (5 bases each). Germline V gene data show CDR1 as DFQATT and CDR2 as SNEGSKA (reference sequence). Trimming stripped 6 bases from V and 0 bases from J, with 6 bases between. The CDR3 runs 11 residues. CDR3 loop: CSAGPSYEQYF. CDR3 DNA: TGCAGTGCGGGACCCTCCTACGAGCAGTACTTC.

This chain joins TRBV5-4 and TRBJ1-2; 7 nucleotides line up with TRBD1. The CDR3 sequence is 16 residues long. V was clipped by 3 bases and J by 7 bases; unmatched bases: 15. From germline, CDR1 is SGHNT and CDR2 YYREEE (reference sequence). For the CDR3, the DNA is TGTGCCAGCAGCTCCGAACCCGGGACAGAAATGGGTGGCTACACCTTC. Encoded protein: CASSSEPGTEMGGYTF.

V usage is TRBV2 and J usage is TRBJ2-3, with D possibly matching TRBD1 (6 bases). This CDR3 contains 15 residues. The V and J ends lost 5 bases and 2 bases respectively, with 14 bases between them. The germline V gene has CDR1 SNHLY and CDR2 FYNNEI. CDR3 in DNA: TGTGCCAGCAGTACCACCGGACAGACCACAGATACGCAGTATTTT. Protein: CASSTTGQTTDTQYF.